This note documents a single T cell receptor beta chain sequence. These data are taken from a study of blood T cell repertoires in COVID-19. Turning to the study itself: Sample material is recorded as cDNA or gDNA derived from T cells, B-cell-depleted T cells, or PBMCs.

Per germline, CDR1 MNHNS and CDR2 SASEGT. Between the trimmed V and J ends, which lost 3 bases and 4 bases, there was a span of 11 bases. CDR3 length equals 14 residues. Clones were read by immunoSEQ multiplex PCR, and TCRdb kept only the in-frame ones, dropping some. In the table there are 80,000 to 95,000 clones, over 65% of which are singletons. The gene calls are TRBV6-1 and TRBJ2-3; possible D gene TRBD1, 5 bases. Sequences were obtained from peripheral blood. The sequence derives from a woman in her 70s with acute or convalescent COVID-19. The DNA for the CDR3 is TGTGCCAGCAGTGATAGCCAGGGTGCAGATACGCAGTATTTT. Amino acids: CASSDSQGADTQYF.